This T cell receptor (beta chain) was captured by sequencing in a study of blood T cell repertoires in COVID-19. V shed 3 bases and J shed 7 bases, with 15 bases lying between them. This CDR3 spans 14 amino acids. Germline V gene lookup returns CDR1 KGHSH and CDR2 LQKENI. The assay was immunoSEQ multiplex PCR, and TCRdb's table has in-frame clones only and misses some. Of 250,000 or so clones in the sample, 84% are singletons; the top ten hold 1.5%. The chain is built from TRBV18 and TRBJ1-2, with D possibly matching TRBD1 (6 bases). Sequenced input: peripheral blood. This receptor was obtained from a middle-aged woman who had recovered from COVID-19. The CDR3 spells CASSPRQDMVGYTF. CDR3 sequence (DNA): TGTGCCAGCTCACCGCGACAGGACATGGTTGGCTACACCTTC.